These T cell receptor beta chains were read from a single sample in a study of prognosis after radiotherapy for stage I lung cancer. TCRdb fed the multiplex PCR reads into MiXCR, producing one record per CDR3 protein. The top ten clones hold 31% of a sample with 17,000 or so distinct CDR3 sequences, over 25% of them seen once. This sample comprised PBMCs, obtained before or after stereotactic body radiation therapy (not recorded which). These receptor sequences come from a donor over 45 with non-small cell lung cancer. The CDR3 runs from the conserved cysteine through the conserved F or W. Fields, in order: J gene, clone size, D gene, V gene, CDR3 protein, CDR3 DNA. A D gene is named only where the DNA matches it firmly. The size entry is marked missing in some rows and otherwise reads once, few, many or a size class.

>TRBJ2-3|many|-|TRBV15
CATQGGLTDTQYF
TGTGCCACCCAGGGGGGGTTGACAGATACGCAGTATTTT
>TRBJ1-4|many|TRBD1|TRBV30
CAWSTGTGDATNEKLFF
TGTGCCTGGAGTACCGGGACAGGGGATGCAACTAATGAAAAACTGTTTTTT
>TRBJ2-4|-|-|TRBV28
CASSMGQGRDKNIQYF
TGTGCCAGCAGTATGGGGCAGGGGAGGGACAAAAACATTCAGTACTTC
>TRBJ1-2|-|-|TRBV27
CASRAYGGNYGYTF
TGTGCCAGCAGAGCGTATGGGGGGAACTATGGCTACACCTTC
>TRBJ2-5|medium-sized|TRBD1|TRBV6-2/TRBV6-3
CASSPGTGGVETQYF
TGTGCCAGCAGTCCCGGGACAGGGGGCGTGGAGACCCAGTACTTC
>TRBJ2-1|many|-|TRBV2
CASRGTFYNEQFF
TGTGCCAGCAGGGGGACCTTCTACAATGAGCAGTTCTTC
>TRBJ1-5|many|-|TRBV10-2
CASSESGRNQPQHF
TGCGCCAGCAGTGAGTCAGGACGCAATCAGCCCCAGCATTTT
>TRBJ2-3|-|TRBD2|TRBV5-1
CASSALAGGQCDTQYF
TGCGCCAGCAGCGCCCTAGCGGGAGGGCAGTGTGATACGCAGTATTTT
>TRBJ1-2|-|TRBD1|TRBV12-3/TRBV12-4
CASTGTGINYGYTF
TGTGCCAGTACCGGGACAGGTATAAACTATGGCTACACCTTC
>TRBJ2-3|many|TRBD2|TRBV5-6
CASSFQLAADTQYF
TGTGCCAGCAGCTTTCAACTAGCGGCAGATACGCAGTATTTT
>TRBJ1-1|many|TRBD1|TRBV12-3/TRBV12-4
CASSNSIGQGGTEAFF
TGTGCCAGCAGCAACTCAATAGGACAGGGCGGTACTGAAGCTTTCTTT
>TRBJ1-2|many|TRBD1|TRBV5-5
CASSLEGDRSNYGYTF
TGTGCCAGCAGCTTGGAGGGGGACAGATCTAACTATGGCTACACCTTC
>TRBJ2-7|many|TRBD2|TRBV20-1
CSARDLGTSVNYEQYF
TGCAGTGCTAGAGACCTGGGGACTAGCGTTAACTACGAGCAGTACTTC
>TRBJ1-2|many|-|TRBV9
CASSVAVNYGYTF
TGTGCCAGCAGCGTGGCAGTCAACTATGGCTACACCTTC
>TRBJ2-5|few|TRBD2|TRBV6-1
CASSRLISGIGETQYF
TGTGCCAGCAGCCGCTTGATTAGCGGGATTGGCGAGACCCAGTACTTC
>TRBJ2-1|medium-sized|TRBD2|TRBV7-9
CASSTGLAESSYNEQFF
TGTGCCAGCAGCACCGGACTAGCAGAAAGCTCCTACAATGAGCAGTTCTTC
>TRBJ2-1|medium-sized|TRBD2|TRBV7-8
CASSLRTSGLFALFF
TGTGCCAGCAGCTTAAGGACTAGCGGGCTCTTCGCTCTGTTCTTC
>TRBJ1-1|many|TRBD1|TRBV19
CASSMIGQGGTEAFF
TGTGCCAGTAGTATGATAGGACAGGGAGGCACTGAAGCTTTCTTT
>TRBJ2-1|many|TRBD2|TRBV19
CASSFGGTDNEQFF
TGTGCCAGTAGTTTCGGGGGGACCGACAATGAGCAGTTCTTC
>TRBJ1-2|many|TRBD1|TRBV20-1
CSARDGGQIYGYTF
TGCAGTGCTAGAGATGGGGGACAGATATATGGCTACACCTTC
>TRBJ2-1|-|-|TRBV5-1
CASSGTLGRNEQFF
TGCGCCAGCAGTGGGACTCTAGGGCGCAATGAGCAGTTCTTC
>TRBJ2-2|many|-|TRBV15
CATSRVRVGWNTGELFF
TGTGCCACCAGCAGAGTTAGGGTCGGCTGGAACACCGGGGAGCTGTTTTTT
>TRBJ1-5|-|TRBD1|TRBV19
CASTPDRVQSAKHF
TGTGCCAGTACCCCGGACAGGGTTCAATCAGCCAAGCATTTT
>TRBJ1-1|many|-|TRBV7-6
CASSSGPGGNTEAFF
TGTGCCAGCAGCTCAGGACCGGGGGGGAACACTGAAGCTTTCTTT
>TRBJ1-2|many|TRBD1|TRBV27
CASSLDRGRFGYTF
TGTGCCAGCAGTTTGGACAGGGGGCGCTTTGGCTACACCTTC
>TRBJ2-7|many|TRBD2|TRBV19
CASSIGGSVSYEQYF
TGTGCCAGTAGTATCGGCGGGAGTGTCTCCTACGAGCAGTACTTC
>TRBJ2-3|many|TRBD2|TRBV3-1
CASSQASGAGTDTQYF
TGTGCCAGCAGCCAAGCTAGCGGGGCGGGCACAGATACGCAGTATTTT
>TRBJ2-7|many|TRBD2|TRBV5-7
CASSLSSGSYEQYF
TGTGCCAGCAGCTTATCTAGCGGGAGTTACGAGCAGTACTTC
>TRBJ1-1|many|-|TRBV19
CASRDSFKTEAFF
TGTGCCAGTAGGGACAGCTTTAAGACTGAAGCTTTCTTT
>TRBJ2-1|many|TRBD2|TRBV20-1
CSARDVTSGTLNEQFF
TGCAGTGCTAGAGATGTAACTAGCGGGACTCTGAATGAGCAGTTCTTC
>TRBJ2-3|many|-|TRBV20-1
CSAVRGGSSTDTQYF
TGCAGTGCTGTCCGAGGCGGGTCGAGCACAGATACGCAGTATTTT
>TRBJ2-7|medium-sized|-|TRBV15
CATSGNSYEQYF
TGTGCCACCAGCGGAAACTCCTACGAGCAGTACTTC
>TRBJ2-2|many|TRBD1|TRBV28
CASSPPGQKNTGELFF
TGTGCCAGCAGTCCGCCGGGACAGAAGAACACCGGGGAGCTGTTTTTT
>TRBJ1-2|many|TRBD1|TRBV3-1
CASSQLLDRDGYTF
TGTGCCAGCAGCCAACTACTCGACAGGGATGGCTACACCTTC
>TRBJ2-5|many|TRBD1|TRBV28
CASSNYGTAPQETQYF
TGTGCCAGCAGTAACTACGGGACAGCTCCCCAAGAGACCCAGTACTTC
>TRBJ2-3|many|TRBD2|TRBV27
CASSPPSGERTDTQYF
TGTGCCAGCAGTCCTCCTAGCGGAGAACGCACAGATACGCAGTATTTT
>TRBJ2-5|many|-|TRBV20-1
CSASQDRETQYF
TGCAGTGCTTCCCAGGACAGAGAGACCCAGTACTTC